The source of this T cell receptor (beta chain) is a study of cytomegalovirus exposure and HLA in healthy donors. Study observations and caveats: A few chains tied to CMV proved CMV antigen-specific in vitro.

This CDR3 is 13 amino acids long. The germline CDR1 and CDR2 sequences are MDHEN and SYDVKM. The V end lost 5 bases, the J end lost 7 bases, and 15 bases lay between the germline ends. A word on this clone: Its antigen is undetermined.

Data came from immunoSEQ multiplex PCR; TCRdb stores just in-frame clones and leaves some out. Here the sample spans approximately 110,000 clones, about nine tenths being singletons. This sequence originates from a woman younger than 30 in good health and CMV-seronegative. The sequenced sample consisted of PBMCs. This chain uses TRBV28 with TRBJ2-7; a weak D match, TRBD2 (5 bases). As DNA, the CDR3 is TGTGCCAGCAGTCTGCGACGGGGTCGGGAGCAGTACTTC. Its protein product is CASSLRRGREQYF.